The 13 T cell receptor beta chains in this list originate from one sample, sequenced in a study of neurological immune-mediated disorders. TCRdb re-analysed the 5' RACE reads in MiXCR, keeping a single row per CDR3 protein. The repertoire holds approximately 37,000 distinct CDR3 sequences, under 4% seen once, with about 8.3% in the top ten. Time point indicated: longitudinal time-point 1 (baseline). The sequencing input was PBMCs. Every receptor here comes from a woman aged 60 to 75 with multiple sclerosis.

The sample holds many counts of this clonotype. J is TRBJ2-2 and V is TRBV7-9; D possibly corresponds to TRBD2 (6 bases). Trimming removed 4 bases at V and 3 bases at J, with 9 bases between. The CDR3 has 14 amino acids. CDR1 is SEHNR and CDR2 is FQNEAQ in the germline V gene (reference sequence). CDR3 region: CASSYWGDTGELFF. In DNA, the CDR3 is TGTGCCAGCAGCTACTGGGGGGACACCGGGGAGCTGTTTTTT. The whole variable domain, filled in from reference TRBV7-9 and TRBJ2-2, reads DTGVSQNPRHKITKRGQNVTFRCDPISEHNRLYWYRQTLGQGPEFLTYFQNEAQLEKSRLLSDRFSAERPKGSFSTLEIQRTEQGDSAMYLCASSYWGDTGELFFGEGSRLTVL.

In this sample, this clonotype turned up many times. The V call is TRBV3-1, the J call TRBJ2-2; TRBD1 agrees at 9 bases. The CDR3 is 17 amino acids. Looked up from germline, CDR1 is LGHDT and CDR2 is YNNKEL (reference sequence). The V gene end was trimmed by 4 bases and the J gene end by 4 bases; junction bases not matched to a gene: 10. The CDR3 here is CASSPYRDRAGTGELFF. In nucleotides, the CDR3 is TGTGCCAGCAGCCCGTACCGGGACAGGGCGGGCACCGGGGAGCTGTTTTTT.

In this sample, this clonotype turned up many times. This rearrangement joins TRBV3-1 to TRBJ2-1; TRBD1 matches 7 bases. This CDR3 region has 15 residues. CDR1 and CDR2 from the germline V gene are LGHDT and YNNKEL (reference sequence). V lost 5 bases and J lost 10; bases outside the gene matches: 14. CDR3 nucleotides: TGTGCCAGCAGCTCCCGGGACAGACTACAATGGGAGCAGTTCTTC. Encoded protein: CASSSRDRLQWEQFF.

This clonotype was counted many times. The rearrangement joins TRBV20-1 to TRBJ2-2; D not certain. This CDR3 comprises 17 residues. The germline gives CDR1 DFQATT, CDR2 SNEGSKA (reference sequence). Deletions cut 0 bases from V and 0 bases from J, with 14 bases between. As DNA, the CDR3 is TGCAGTGCTAGAGATTCTTTGGCGTTCGCGAACACCGGGGAGCTGTTTTTT. Protein: CSARDSLAFANTGELFF.

This clonotype was seen just once. At one end the junction does not follow the germline gene, possibly because of a read error. J is TRBJ1-1 and V is TRBV6-2 or TRBV6-3; D uncertain. The CDR3 extends over 13 amino acids. Germline-derived CDR1 and CDR2 are MNHEY and SVGEGT. CDR3 in DNA: TGTGACAGCAGTCCCTACTTGAACACTGCAGCTTTCTTT. This translates into CDSSPYLNTAAFF.

This clonotype came up many times. The chain employs TRBV5-1 and TRBJ2-6; D call uncertain. The CDR3 runs 15 residues. Per germline, CDR1 SGHRS and CDR2 YFSETQ. The ends were cut back, 1 base at V and 0 bases at J, with 5 bases in the middle. As DNA, the CDR3 is TGCGCCAGCAGCTTGATTGACTCTGGGGCCAACGTCCTGACTTTC. Its protein is CASSLIDSGANVLTF. The full variable domain, with the rest looked up from reference TRBV5-1 and TRBJ2-6, is KAGVTQTPRYLIKTRGQQVTLSCSPISGHRSVSWYQQTPGQGLQFLFEYFSETQRNKGNFPGRFSGRQFSNSRSEMNVSTLELGDSALYLCASSLIDSGANVLTFGAGSRLTVL.

This clonotype has at least ten counts. The chain is built from TRBV7-9 and TRBJ2-3; D possibly corresponds to TRBD2 (6 bases). This CDR3 comprises 16 residues. Trimming took off 3 bases at V and 2 bases at J, with 15 bases between the two ends. Germline-derived CDR1 and CDR2 are SEHNR and FQNEAQ (reference sequence). The CDR3 here is CASSFRDWAITDTQYF. CDR3 in DNA: TGTGCCAGCAGCTTTCGGGACTGGGCAATCACAGATACGCAGTATTTT.

This clonotype rates as medium-sized (0.01 to 0.1%). This rearrangement joins TRBV5-1 to TRBJ1-4, with 7 bases matching TRBD1. V shed 4 bases and J 8 bases; nucleotides not matched to a gene: 8. CDR3 length: 14 residues. CDR1 SGHRS and CDR2 YFSETQ come from the germline V gene. Here the CDR3 reads CASSETGVLEKLFF. In DNA, the CDR3 is TGCGCCAGCAGCGAAACAGGGGTTTTGGAAAAACTGTTTTTT.

This clonotype appeared many times. The CDR3 is CSANTRDYNEQFF. Here the CDR3 DNA reads TGCAGTGCTAATACTAGAGACTACAATGAGCAGTTCTTC. V is TRBV20-1 and J is TRBJ2-1; D might be TRBD2 (5 bases). Germline V gene data show CDR1 as DFQATT and CDR2 as SNEGSKA (reference sequence). The V and J ends lost 4 bases and 3 bases respectively, with 10 bases between them. The CDR3 length is 13 residues.

Ten or more counts support this clonotype. The CDR3: CASSQVRQGRSAEQFF. The DNA of the CDR3 is TGTGCCAGCAGCCAAGTGAGACAGGGGCGTTCGGCGGAGCAGTTCTTC. V is TRBV3-1 and J is TRBJ2-1; TRBD1 agrees at 8 bases. Germline V gives CDR1 LGHDT, CDR2 YNNKEL (reference sequence). The ends lost 1 base at V and 10 bases at J; junction bases unmatched: 12. The CDR3 runs 16 residues.

This clonotype has ten or more counts. The CDR3 DNA reads as TGTGCCACCAGCACCTTCATAGTTGGACTGGGTTCCTACGAGCAGTACTTC. It translates to CATSTFIVGLGSYEQYF. The rearrangement joins TRBV15 to TRBJ2-7, with D perhaps matching TRBD2 (5 bases). This CDR3 has 17 amino acids. Germline assignment: CDR1 LNHNV and CDR2 YYDKDF (reference sequence). Trimming removed 4 bases at V and 1 base at J, with 20 bases between. Supplemented by reference TRBV15 and TRBJ2-7, the full variable domain reads DAMVIQNPRYQVTQFGKPVTLSCSQTLNHNVMYWYQQKSSQAPKLLFHYYDKDFNNEADTPDNFQSRRPNTSFCFLDIRSPGLGDTAMYLCATSTFIVGLGSYEQYFGPGTRLTVT.

Concerning this clonotype itself: Given a much more abundant clone one base away, this may be a read error. This CDR3 fails to terminate in the conserved phenylalanine or tryptophan, so it likely reflects a read error. The CDR3 sequence: CSATTLRGNTIYI. CDR3 bases: TGCAGTGCGACTACTTTGCGCGGAAACACCATATATATT. The chain recombines TRBV20-1 with TRBJ1-3; no clear D gene. The CDR3 has 13 residues. Germline CDR1 DFQATT, CDR2 SNEGSKA (reference sequence). Trimming removed 6 bases from V and 4 bases from J, with 13 bases in between.

This clonotype was counted between two and nine times. This chain links TRBV5-1 with TRBJ1-4, with D possibly TRBD1 on 5 matching bases. Trimming stripped 4 bases from V and 0 bases from J, with 19 bases between. The CDR3 extends over 18 amino acids. Germline V gene data show CDR1 as SGHRS and CDR2 as YFSETQ. The CDR3 bases are TGCGCCAGCAGCCGACAGTGGGGACCGAGGGCAACTAATGAAAAACTGTTTTTT. It specifies CASSRQWGPRATNEKLFF.